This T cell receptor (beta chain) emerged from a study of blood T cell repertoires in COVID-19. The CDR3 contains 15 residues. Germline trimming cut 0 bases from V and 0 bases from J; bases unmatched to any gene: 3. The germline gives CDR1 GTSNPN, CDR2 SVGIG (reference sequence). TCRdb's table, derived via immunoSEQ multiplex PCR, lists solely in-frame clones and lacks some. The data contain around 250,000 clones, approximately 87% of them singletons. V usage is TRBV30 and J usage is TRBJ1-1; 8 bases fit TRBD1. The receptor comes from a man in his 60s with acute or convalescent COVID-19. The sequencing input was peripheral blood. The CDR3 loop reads CAWSVAGGLNTEAFF. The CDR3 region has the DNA TGTGCCTGGAGTGTCGCAGGGGGCCTGAACACTGAAGCTTTCTTT.